This TCR beta chain was sequenced during a study of shared clonotypes between healthy human individuals. Study-level results: Sharing of clonotypes among donors was expected to vary with sequencing depth. The sampled material consisted only of blood, and tissue repertoires are likely to differ.

CDR3 length: 13 residues. Trimming took 1 base from V and 0 from J, leaving 4 bases between them. CDR1 is SGHTA, CDR2 FQGNSA, per germline. A word on this clone: The antigen remains unidentified. This may be a read error: a much more frequent sequence differs by one nucleotide. The same CDR3 is also encoded by other DNA sequences in this sample.

Repertoires were generated with immunoSEQ multiplex PCR, while TCRdb's copy carries only in-frame clones and drops some. The table lists about 1.1 million clones, about 84% of them singletons. The chain couples TRBV7-2 to TRBJ2-7; D unclear. The specimen sequenced was memory CD4+ T cells from PBMCs. Subset of the sample: CD45RA-negative fraction. This TCR was recovered from a man younger than 35 in good health. Some clones in this sample may be carry-over from other donors' samples. This chain's CDR3 is CASSLDSSYEQYF. Here the CDR3 DNA reads TGTGCCAGCAGCTTAGACAGCTCCTACGAGCAGTACTTC.